This T cell receptor beta chain was sequenced during a study of radiation and T cells in renal cell carcinoma. Findings of the study overall: From baseline, blood top tumor clonotypes peaked at 2 weeks post-radiation. Baseline intratumoral clonotype presence is unknown without pretreatment biopsies.

Noted time point: blood 2 weeks post-SBRT. Treatment here: 15 Gy SBRT to primary tumor, nephrectomy 4 weeks later. After SBRT, blood was collected at 2 and 4 weeks, plus baseline. This renal cell carcinoma was of the clear cell type. About this clone: Its antigen is as yet unknown.

Using immunoSEQ multiplex PCR, the repertoire was profiled, and TCRdb retains in-frame clones only, with some absent. The sample records 100,000 to 150,000 clones, roughly four fifths being singletons. Germline V gives CDR1 SQVTM, CDR2 ANQGSEA. Trimming at V came to 7 bases and at J to 7 bases, leaving 7 bases not matched to a gene. The CDR3 consists of 12 residues. Sample: blood, taken from a patient whose treatment included radiotherapy and nephrectomy. The clonotype originates from a man aged 45-65 years with renal cell carcinoma. The genes are TRBV29-1 and TRBJ1-2; 9 bases agree with TRBD1. The CDR3 reads CSARTGAGGYTF. CDR3 DNA: TGCAGCGCCCGGACAGGGGCGGGTGGCTACACCTTC.